What follows are 4 T cell receptor beta chains derived from one specimen sequenced in a study of T-cell reconstitution after alpha-beta-depleted transplantation in children. Unique molecular identifiers were incorporated during preparation of the TCRbeta library. TCRdb ran MiXCR on the PCR reads and lists one entry per CDR3 protein. There are a few hundred thousand distinct CDR3 sequences in the sample; 9% to 12% occur only once, and under 3% lies in the top ten. Sequences were derived from PBMCs from the stem cell graft donor, sampled from the stem cell graft. The origin of the receptors is a human donor who donated a stem cell graft to a child with acute lymphoblastic leukemia.

This sequence joins TRBV20-1 and TRBJ2-6; 12 bases are a match to TRBD2. This CDR3 has 17 amino acids. Unmatched junction bases numbered 4, after V lost 3 bases and J lost 1 base. The germline V gene encodes CDR1 DFQATT and CDR2 SNEGSKA (reference sequence). The CDR3 is CSARNLAGGSGANVLTF. The CDR3 DNA reads TGCAGTGCTAGGAATCTAGCGGGAGGGTCTGGGGCCAACGTCCTGACTTTC.

This chain joins TRBV4-1 and TRBJ1-4, with TRBD1 identical over 9 bases. CDR1 and CDR2 (germline): MGHRA, YSYEKL. The V and J ends lost 4 bases and 2 bases, in that order; junction bases with no gene match: 11. This CDR3 is 18 amino acids long. The CDR3 region is CASSRGTGWQPTNEKLFF. CDR3 sequence (DNA): TGCGCCAGCAGCCGAGGGACAGGGTGGCAACCGACTAATGAAAAACTGTTTTTT.

This clonotype was counted a few times. J is TRBJ1-1 and V is TRBV6-1; a possible D gene is TRBD1 (5 bases). The V end lost 1 base, the J end lost 4 bases, and 16 bases lay between the germline ends. CDR1 MNHNS and CDR2 SASEGT come from the germline V gene. The CDR3 consists of 16 residues. DNA for the CDR3: TGTGCCAGCAGTGAAGGGGGGATAGGGTTGGGCACTGAAGCTTTCTTT. It specifies CASSEGGIGLGTEAFF.

This clonotype was detected a few times. The chain couples TRBV5-1 to TRBJ2-1; 16 bases are shared with TRBD2. The CDR3 loop spans 19 amino acids. The V and J ends lost 0 bases and 5 bases, in that order; junction bases with no gene match: 8. Germline CDR1 is SGHRS and CDR2 is YFSETQ. CDR3 coding DNA: TGCGCCAGCAGCTTGGAGGGACTAGCGGGAGGGCTGGTAGACAATGAGCAGTTCTTC. This translates into CASSLEGLAGGLVDNEQFF.